These 23 T cell receptor beta chains share one sample of origin, sequenced in a study of Ad26.COV2.S vaccination and SARS-CoV-2 variants. Data came from immunoSEQ multiplex PCR; TCRdb stores just in-frame clones and leaves some out. The table has around 400,000 clones, about nine tenths seen once; the top ten hold under 2%. Treatment denoted: roughly 20 received Ad26.COV2.S at low or high dose, single or two shots; 5 received placebo; per-sample allocation not given. Sample collection was performed on day 63 after the first vaccine or placebo injection. The specimen was peripheral blood, collected in a trial of Ad26.COV2.S vaccine versus placebo. These receptors were obtained from a person between 18 and 65 years old who received the Ad26.COV2.S COVID-19 vaccine or a placebo.

DNA of the CDR3: TGTGCCAGCAGCCCACAAGGACAGGGTCGTCCTCGGAACACTGAAGCTTTCTTT. It translates to CASSPQGQGRPRNTEAFF. This chain connects TRBV7-9 to TRBJ1-1; 8 bases align to TRBD1. The CDR3 has 18 amino acids. Germline CDR1 is SEHNR and CDR2 is FQNEAQ (reference sequence). J was trimmed by 1 base and V by 5 bases; bases with no gene match: 15.

This chain connects TRBV12-3 or TRBV12-4 to TRBJ1-2; no firm D call. Trimming left V 6 bases short and J 8 bases short, with 16 bases between. The CDR3 totals 13 residues. DNA for the CDR3: TGTGCCAGCAGCTTATCCAATTGGGCGGGCTACACCTTC. Its protein is CASSLSNWAGYTF.

The rearrangement uses TRBV15 and TRBJ1-5, with 7 positions matching TRBD1. V was pared by 0 bases and J by 0 bases, with 5 bases of the junction left unmatched. The CDR3 consists of 17 residues. The germline V gene encodes CDR1 LNHNV and CDR2 YYDKDF (reference sequence). The CDR3 here is CATSRDPDRYSNQPQHF. The CDR3 region has the DNA TGTGCCACCAGCAGAGATCCGGACAGGTATAGCAATCAGCCCCAGCATTTT.

V is TRBV6-5 and J is TRBJ2-2; 7 nucleotides match TRBD1. This CDR3 contains 16 residues. Losses at the gene ends were 2 bases for V and 4 bases for J; bases not matched to a gene: 7. CDR1 is MNHEY and CDR2 is SVGAGI in the germline V gene. In nucleotides, the CDR3 is TGTGCCAGCAGTTACAGGGGGCGGTTGGTCACCGGGGAGCTGTTTTTT. Protein product: CASSYRGRLVTGELFF.

CDR3 loop: CASSYSVAGSYEQYF. CDR3 bases: TGTGCCAGCAGTTACTCCGTAGCGGGCTCCTACGAGCAGTACTTC. V is TRBV6-5 and J is TRBJ2-7; 7 nucleotides match TRBD2. This CDR3 has 15 residues. J lost 0 bases, V lost 0 bases, and 2 bases had no gene match. Germline V gives CDR1 MNHEY, CDR2 SVGAGI.

The rearrangement uses TRBV18 and TRBJ1-1; D is uncertain. Trimming removed 0 bases at V and 7 bases at J, with 12 bases between. Germline values: CDR1 KGHSH, CDR2 LQKENI. This CDR3 has 14 amino acids. This CDR3 reads CASSPPHRELEAFF. The CDR3 nucleotides read TGTGCCAGCTCACCACCGCATAGGGAGCTTGAAGCTTTCTTT.

This chain uses TRBV10-3 with TRBJ1-2; D call uncertain. Deletions cut 0 bases from V and 1 base from J, with 3 bases between. CDR3 length: 13 amino acids. Germline lookup yields CDR1 ENHRY and CDR2 SYGVKD. CDR3 coding DNA: TGTGCCATCAGTGAGTCAGATAACTATGGCTACACCTTC. This translates into CAISESDNYGYTF.

This chain links TRBV28 with TRBJ2-7; maybe TRBD1 (6 bases). The V and J ends lost 6 bases and 6 bases respectively, with 12 bases between them. The CDR3 length is 12 residues. The germline gives CDR1 MDHEN, CDR2 SYDVKM. CDR3 bases: TGTGCCAGCAGCCCTACAGGGTTCGAGCAGTACTTC. It encodes CASSPTGFEQYF.

This clone came up once. The genes are TRBV7-9 and TRBJ1-2; D gene ambiguous. Germline lookup yields CDR1 SEHNR and CDR2 FQNEAQ (reference sequence). The CDR3 totals 16 residues. The germline V and J ends were trimmed by 1 base and 7 bases, with 19 bases remaining between them. DNA for the CDR3: TGTGCCAGCAGCTTAGAATGGGGAGGGAGACTTACTGGCTACACCTTC. Translating gives CASSLEWGGRLTGYTF.

The chain joins TRBV30 to TRBJ1-1; possible D gene TRBD1, 5 bases. Germline V gives CDR1 GTSNPN, CDR2 SVGIG (reference sequence). Trimming shortened V by 2 bases and J by 0 bases, and 16 bases separated the two germline ends. The CDR3 totals 16 residues. The CDR3 loop reads CAWSPRQGIMNTEAFF. The CDR3 DNA reads TGTGCCTGGAGTCCTCGCCAGGGAATTATGAACACTGAAGCTTTCTTT. Full variable domain (remainder filled in from reference TRBV30 and TRBJ1-1): SQTIHQWPATLVQPVGSPLSLECTVEGTSNPNLYWYRQAAGRGLQLLFYSVGIGQISSEVPQNLSASRPQDRQFILSSKKLLLSDSGFYLCAWSPRQGIMNTEAFFGQGTRLTVV.

This sequence joins TRBV10-3 and TRBJ1-1; possibly TRBD1 for D (6 bases). CDR1 is ENHRY and CDR2 is SYGVKD in the germline V gene. The CDR3 sequence is 13 residues long. V was clipped by 10 bases and J by 0 bases, with 12 bases between them. The DNA of the CDR3 is TGTGCCACCCAACAGGGAGTGAACACTGAAGCTTTCTTT. It encodes CATQQGVNTEAFF.

The rearrangement joins TRBV11-2 to TRBJ2-7; D remains unclear. The germline V and J ends were trimmed by 2 bases and 7 bases, with 6 bases remaining between them. The CDR3 sequence is 11 residues long. Per the germline V gene, CDR1 is SGHAT and CDR2 is FQNNGV. In DNA form, the CDR3 reads TGTGCCAGCAGCTTATCTTGGGAGCAGTACTTC. Amino acids: CASSLSWEQYF.

Details on this clone: A read error may produce the germline difference seen at one junction end. This rearrangement joins TRBV6-5 to TRBJ1-4, with a weak D call TRBD1 (6 bases). The V gene's germline CDR1 is MNHEY and CDR2 SVGAGI. The CDR3 loop spans 14 amino acids. The CDR3: CASSYGTTNEKLFF. For the CDR3, the DNA is TGTGCCAGCAGTTACGGGACAACGAATGAAAAACTGTTTTTT.

The gene calls are TRBV5-1 and TRBJ1-6; D not certain. Trimming shortened V by 0 bases and J by 0 bases, and 7 bases separated the two germline ends. The CDR3 is 16 residues long. Germline assignment: CDR1 SGHRS and CDR2 YFSETQ. CDR3 residues: CASSLDAGSYNSPLHF. In DNA, the CDR3 is TGCGCCAGCAGCTTGGACGCAGGCTCCTATAATTCACCCCTCCACTTT.

The rearrangement uses TRBV11-1 and TRBJ2-2; no firm D call. CDR3 length: 14 residues. CDR1 SGHAT and CDR2 FQDESV come from the germline V gene (reference sequence). With 4 bases removed from V and 3 bases from J, the gap between germline ends came to 9 bases. CDR3 coding DNA: TGTGCCAGCAGCTCCGACCCAGACACCGGGGAGCTGTTTTTT. This translates into CASSSDPDTGELFF.

This sequence joins TRBV27 and TRBJ2-1; 8 bases align to TRBD2. This CDR3 is 14 amino acids long. V lost 5 bases, J lost 6 bases, and 6 bases stayed unmatched. Germline V gene sequence: CDR1 MNHEY, CDR2 SMNVEV (reference sequence). CDR3 sequence reads: CASSRLAGSNEQFF. CDR3 in DNA: TGTGCCAGCAGTAGGCTAGCGGGCAGCAATGAGCAGTTCTTC.

In this sample, this clone turned up once. This chain's CDR3 is CAWSVRDRGDQGIQYF. Here the CDR3 DNA reads TGTGCCTGGAGTGTCAGAGACAGGGGGGACCAGGGCATTCAGTACTTC. The rearrangement uses TRBV30 and TRBJ2-4; 9 bases line up with TRBD1. CDR1 and CDR2 from the germline V gene are GTSNPN and SVGIG (reference sequence). Trimming removed 0 bases from V and 9 bases from J; junction bases left unmatched: 12. The CDR3 totals 16 residues.

This sequence joins TRBV7-9 and TRBJ2-1, with 12 bases lining up with TRBD2. This CDR3 has 17 residues. Germline trimming cut 5 bases from V and 8 bases from J; bases unmatched to any gene: 13. Germline assignment: CDR1 SEHNR and CDR2 FQNEAQ (reference sequence). The CDR3 region has the DNA TGTGCCAGCAGCCCTCGAACGACTAGCGGGAGAACGGATGAGCAGTTCTTC. Its protein is CASSPRTTSGRTDEQFF.

The chain couples TRBV4-2 to TRBJ2-3; possibly TRBD2 for D (5 bases). CDR1 and CDR2 (germline): LGHNA, YNFKEQ. The CDR3 contains 18 residues. Trimming stripped 0 bases from V and 2 bases from J, with 18 bases between. DNA of the CDR3: TGTGCCAGCAGCCAAGACGGCCTTGCGGGCTCTTCCACAGATACGCAGTATTTT. Its protein product is CASSQDGLAGSSTDTQYF.

Of note for this clone: Sequence at one end of the junction differs from germline and may be a read error. The gene calls are TRBV5-5 and TRBJ1-1, with a tentative D call TRBD1 (5 bases). The germline CDR1 and CDR2 sequences are SGHKS and YYEKEE (reference sequence). CDR3 length: 14 amino acids. CDR3 sequence (DNA): TGTGCCAGCAGCCTCGGCGACAGAAACATTGAAGCTTTCTTT. Residues: CASSLGDRNIEAFF.

V and J are TRBV7-9 and TRBJ2-7; 7 positions match TRBD1. Trimming cost V 4 bases and J 2 bases; bases outside gene matches: 8. CDR3 length equals 15 residues. From germline, CDR1 is SEHNR and CDR2 FQNEAQ (reference sequence). The CDR3 coding sequence is TGTGCCAGCAGCTCTGAGGGGGCGGGCGCCTACGAGCAGTACTTC. This codes for CASSSEGAGAYEQYF.

This chain connects TRBV7-9 to TRBJ2-1; possibly TRBD1 for D (5 bases). Per germline, CDR1 SEHNR and CDR2 FQNEAQ (reference sequence). V dropped 2 bases and J dropped 6 bases, with 17 bases sitting between them. The CDR3 spans 16 residues. For the CDR3, the DNA is TGTGCCAGCAGCTTATTTTTTCGGACAACAGGCAATGAGCAGTTCTTC. Protein product: CASSLFFRTTGNEQFF.

The chain carries TRBV7-2 and TRBJ2-7; D uncertain. V shed 3 bases and J shed 5 bases, with 5 bases lying between them. Germline V gene sequence: CDR1 SGHTA, CDR2 FQGNSA. This CDR3 comprises 11 residues. CDR3 coding DNA: TGTGCCAGCAGCTTGAGGAACGAGCAGTACTTC. Its protein is CASSLRNEQYF.